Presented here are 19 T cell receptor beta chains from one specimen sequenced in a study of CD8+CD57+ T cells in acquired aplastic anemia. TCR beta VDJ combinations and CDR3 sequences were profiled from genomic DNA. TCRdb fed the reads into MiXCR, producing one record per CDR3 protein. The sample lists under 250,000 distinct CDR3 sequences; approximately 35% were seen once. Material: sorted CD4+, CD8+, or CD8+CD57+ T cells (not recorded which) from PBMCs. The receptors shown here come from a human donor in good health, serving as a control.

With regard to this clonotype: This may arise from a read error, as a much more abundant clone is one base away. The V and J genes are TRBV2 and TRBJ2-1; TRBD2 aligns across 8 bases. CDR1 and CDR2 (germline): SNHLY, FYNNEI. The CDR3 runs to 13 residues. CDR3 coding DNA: TGTGCCAGCAGCGACGGACTAGCCGGCGAGCAGTCCTTC. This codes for CASSDGLAGEQSF.

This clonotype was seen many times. This CDR3 reads CSPTGGCTNEKLFF. The CDR3 DNA is TGCAGCCCGACTGGGGGTTGTACTAATGAAAAACTGTTTTTT. V usage is TRBV29-1 and J usage is TRBJ1-4; D possibly corresponds to TRBD1 (5 bases). V gave up 8 bases and J gave up 2 bases, with 15 bases separating them. Germline CDR1 reads SQVTM; CDR2 reads ANQGSEA. This CDR3 region has 14 residues.

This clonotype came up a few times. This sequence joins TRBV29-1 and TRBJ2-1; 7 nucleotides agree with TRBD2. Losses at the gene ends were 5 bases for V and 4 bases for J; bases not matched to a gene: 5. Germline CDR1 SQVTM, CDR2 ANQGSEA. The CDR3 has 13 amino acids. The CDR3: CSVRWRGYNEQFF. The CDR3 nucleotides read TGCAGCGTTCGTTGGCGGGGGTACAATGAGCAGTTCTTC.

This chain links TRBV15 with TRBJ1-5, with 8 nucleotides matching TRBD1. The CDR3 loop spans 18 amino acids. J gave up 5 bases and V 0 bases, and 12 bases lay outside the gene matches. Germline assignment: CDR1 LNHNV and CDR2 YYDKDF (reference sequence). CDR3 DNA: TGTGCCACCAGCAGAGATCGGGACAGGCCGGGGGTATATCAGCCCCAGCATTTT. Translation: CATSRDRDRPGVYQPQHF.

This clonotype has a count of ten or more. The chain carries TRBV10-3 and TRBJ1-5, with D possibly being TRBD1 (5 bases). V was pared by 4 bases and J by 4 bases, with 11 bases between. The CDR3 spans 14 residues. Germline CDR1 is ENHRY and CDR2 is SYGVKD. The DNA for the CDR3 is TGTGCCATCAGTGCGGGACGGGAAAATCAGCCCCAGCATTTT. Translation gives CAISAGRENQPQHF.

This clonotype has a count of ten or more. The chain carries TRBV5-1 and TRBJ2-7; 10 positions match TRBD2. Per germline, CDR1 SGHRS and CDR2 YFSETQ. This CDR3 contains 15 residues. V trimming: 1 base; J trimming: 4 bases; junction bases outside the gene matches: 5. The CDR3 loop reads CASSLLGAGGYEQYF. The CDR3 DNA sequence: TGCGCCAGCAGCTTGCTGGGAGCGGGGGGGTACGAGCAGTACTTC.

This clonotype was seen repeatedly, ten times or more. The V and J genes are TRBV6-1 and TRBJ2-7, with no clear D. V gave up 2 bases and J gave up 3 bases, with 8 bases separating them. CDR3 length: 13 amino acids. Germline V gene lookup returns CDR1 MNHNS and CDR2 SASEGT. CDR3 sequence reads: CASSEYPVYEQYF. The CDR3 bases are TGTGCCAGCAGTGAATATCCCGTCTACGAGCAGTACTTC.

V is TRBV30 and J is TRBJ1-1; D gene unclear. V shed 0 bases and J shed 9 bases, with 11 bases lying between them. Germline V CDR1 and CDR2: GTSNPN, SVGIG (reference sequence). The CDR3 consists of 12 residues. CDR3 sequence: CAWSVVSEKAFF. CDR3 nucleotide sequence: TGTGCCTGGAGTGTTGTCTCGGAGAAAGCTTTCTTT.

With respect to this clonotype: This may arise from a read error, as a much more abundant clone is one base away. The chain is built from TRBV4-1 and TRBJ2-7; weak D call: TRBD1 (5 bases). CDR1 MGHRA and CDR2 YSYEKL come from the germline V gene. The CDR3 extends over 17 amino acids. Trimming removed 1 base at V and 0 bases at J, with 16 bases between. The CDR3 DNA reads TGCGCCAGCAGCCAAGGATCAGGGCAGGTGGGCTCCTACGAGCAGTACTTC. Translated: CASSQGSGQVGSYEQYF.

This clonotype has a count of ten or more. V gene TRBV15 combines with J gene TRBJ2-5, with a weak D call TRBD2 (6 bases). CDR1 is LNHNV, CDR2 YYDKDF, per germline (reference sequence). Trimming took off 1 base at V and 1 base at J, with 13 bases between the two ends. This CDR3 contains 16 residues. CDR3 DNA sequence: TGTGCCACCAGCAGAGCACGGGGGACTTTCCAAGAGACCCAGTACTTC. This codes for CATSRARGTFQETQYF.

The CDR3 here is CASSVSGSPSYEQYF. The CDR3 DNA is TGTGCCAGTAGTGTTAGCGGGAGTCCCTCCTACGAGCAGTACTTC. The chain links TRBV19 to TRBJ2-7; TRBD2 matches 9 bases. The junction had 5 bases not matched to a gene; V was cut back by 5 bases and J by 0 bases. This CDR3 spans 15 amino acids. CDR1 LNHDA and CDR2 SQIVND come from the germline V gene (reference sequence). The full variable domain, its missing parts supplied by reference TRBV19 and TRBJ2-7, is DGGITQSPKYLFRKEGQNVTLSCEQNLNHDAMYWYRQDPGQGLRLIYYSQIVNDFQKGDIAEGYSVSREKKESFPLTVTSAQKNPTAFYLCASSVSGSPSYEQYFGPGTRLTVT.

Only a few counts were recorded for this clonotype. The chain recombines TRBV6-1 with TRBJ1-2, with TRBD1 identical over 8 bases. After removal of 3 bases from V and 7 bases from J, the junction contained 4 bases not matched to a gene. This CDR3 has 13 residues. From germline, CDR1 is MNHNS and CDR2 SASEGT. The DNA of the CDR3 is TGTGCCAGCAGTGAGACAGGGGAATTTGGCTACACCTTC. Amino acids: CASSETGEFGYTF.

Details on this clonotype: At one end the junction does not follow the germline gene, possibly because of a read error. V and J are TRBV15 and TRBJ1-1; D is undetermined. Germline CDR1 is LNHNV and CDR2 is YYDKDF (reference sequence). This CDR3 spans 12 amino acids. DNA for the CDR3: TGTGCCAGCAGCGTAACGGCTGGTGAAGCTTTCTTT. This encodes CASSVTAGEAFF.

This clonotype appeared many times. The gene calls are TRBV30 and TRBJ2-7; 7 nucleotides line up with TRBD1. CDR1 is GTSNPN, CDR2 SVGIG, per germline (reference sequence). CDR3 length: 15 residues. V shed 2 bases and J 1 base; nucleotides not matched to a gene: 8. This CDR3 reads CAWSRPGGKSYEQYF. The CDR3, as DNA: TGTGCCTGGAGTAGGCCAGGGGGAAAATCCTACGAGCAGTACTTC.

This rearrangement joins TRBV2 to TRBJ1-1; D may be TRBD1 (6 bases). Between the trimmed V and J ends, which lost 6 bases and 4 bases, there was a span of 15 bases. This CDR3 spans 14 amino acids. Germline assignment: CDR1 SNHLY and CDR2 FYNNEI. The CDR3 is CASSPRRGSTEAFF. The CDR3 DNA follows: TGTGCCAGCAGCCCCCGAAGGGGGTCCACTGAAGCTTTCTTT.

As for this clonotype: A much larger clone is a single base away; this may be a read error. CDR3 nucleotide sequence: TGTGCCATCAGGAGACAGGGTCTTGGTGGCTACACCTTC. Translated: CAIRRQGLGGYTF. The V gene is TRBV10-3, the J gene TRBJ1-2; 7 nucleotides agree with TRBD1. The CDR3 is made up of 13 amino acids. With V trimmed by 6 bases and J by 7 bases, 8 bases remained unmatched. Germline V gene lookup returns CDR1 ENHRY and CDR2 SYGVKD.

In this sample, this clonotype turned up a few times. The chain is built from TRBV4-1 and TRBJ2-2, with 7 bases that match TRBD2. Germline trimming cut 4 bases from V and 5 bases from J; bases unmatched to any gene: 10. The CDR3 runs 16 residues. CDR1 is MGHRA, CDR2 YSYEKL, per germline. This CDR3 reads CASSPTRGRDTGELFF. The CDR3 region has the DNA TGCGCCAGCAGCCCTACACGGGGGAGGGATACCGGGGAGCTGTTTTTT.

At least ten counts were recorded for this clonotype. CDR3 nucleotide sequence: TGCAGCGTCCAAGTAGGGGAAACCACCGGGGAGCTGTTTTTT. This gives the protein CSVQVGETTGELFF. This chain connects TRBV29-1 to TRBJ2-2; TRBD1 is a possible D gene (5 bases). This CDR3 spans 14 amino acids. Germline values: CDR1 SQVTM, CDR2 ANQGSEA. Trimming took 6 bases from V and 4 from J, leaving 15 bases between them.

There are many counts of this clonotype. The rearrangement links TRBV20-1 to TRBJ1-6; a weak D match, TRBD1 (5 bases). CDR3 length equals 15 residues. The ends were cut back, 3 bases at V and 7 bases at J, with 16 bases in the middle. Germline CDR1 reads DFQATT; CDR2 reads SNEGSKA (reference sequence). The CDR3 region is CSARAAGSGNSPLHF. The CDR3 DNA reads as TGCAGTGCTAGGGCCGCAGGGTCCGGGAATTCACCCCTCCACTTT.